A single sample gave rise to the 19 T cell receptor beta chains below, sequenced in a study of blood T cells in healthy people across ages. A second PCR of about 7 to 12 cycles used a sample-barcoded 5' primer and a J-beta primer mix. TCRdb passed the 5' RACE reads through MiXCR, listing each CDR3 protein once. The table shows 1 million or so distinct CDR3 sequences, with about 23% occurring only once. These records were also assigned to another study, of T cells of mothers and their children.

The source material was blood. The receptors were sampled from a girl aged 2-15 years in good health.

The chain couples TRBV27 to TRBJ2-2; TRBD1 aligns across 7 bases. This CDR3 is 14 amino acids long. Unmatched junction bases numbered 4, after V lost 6 bases and J lost 3 bases. Germline V gene sequence: CDR1 MNHEY, CDR2 SMNVEV (reference sequence). In DNA, the CDR3 is TGTGCCAGCAGACGGGACAGAGACACCGGGGAGCTGTTTTTT. This translates into CASRRDRDTGELFF.

The CDR3 DNA is TGCAGCGCTACGATCCTCTTGAACGAGCAGTACTTC. This translates into CSATILLNEQYF. This chain connects TRBV29-1 to TRBJ2-7, with no clear D. The CDR3 totals 12 residues. V dropped 7 bases and J dropped 5 bases, with 15 bases sitting between them. Germline lookup yields CDR1 SQVTM and CDR2 ANQGSEA.

This clonotype was recorded many times. V and J are TRBV9 and TRBJ2-6; no firm D call. V lost 4 bases and J lost 2, with 7 bases in between. The CDR3 contains 14 residues. From germline, CDR1 is SGDLS and CDR2 YYNGEE. This CDR3 is CASSMWTGANVLTF. The CDR3 DNA reads TGTGCCAGCAGCATGTGGACTGGGGCCAACGTCCTGACTTTC.

In this sample, this clonotype turned up a few times. The V gene is TRBV6-5, the J gene TRBJ2-5, with TRBD2 as a possible D gene (6 bases). The DNA end is a closer match to TRBJ2-1, so the J assignment may be wrong. CDR3 size: 13 residues. The germline V gene encodes CDR1 MNHEY and CDR2 SVGAGI. The CDR3 region has the DNA TGTGCCAGCAGTCCGACCCCCGGGAGTGAGCAGTTCTTC. Translation gives CASSPTPGSEQFF.

The V gene is TRBV5-1, the J gene TRBJ2-4, with D tentatively TRBD1 (6 bases). CDR1 and CDR2 from the germline V gene are SGHRS and YFSETQ. The CDR3 has 14 amino acids. V lost 0 bases and J lost 6, with 10 bases in between. The CDR3 nucleotides read TGCGCCAGCAGCTTGGACAGGGATGTAAACATTCAGTACTTC. This gives the protein CASSLDRDVNIQYF.

This chain links TRBV7-3 with TRBJ2-3; 10 bases fit TRBD1. The CDR3 is made up of 16 amino acids. V was pared by 3 bases and J by 2 bases, with 5 bases of the junction left unmatched. In germline, CDR1 is SGHTA, CDR2 FQGTGA. The CDR3 region is CASSFGGTGVTDTQYF. As DNA, the CDR3 is TGTGCCAGCAGCTTCGGCGGGACAGGGGTCACAGATACGCAGTATTTT.

This clonotype was recorded many times. DNA of the CDR3: TGTGCCACCAGCAGAGATTTAGCGGGACAAGAGACCCAGTACTTC. Encoded protein: CATSRDLAGQETQYF. V and J are TRBV15 and TRBJ2-5; 8 bases fit TRBD2. Germline V CDR1 and CDR2: LNHNV, YYDKDF (reference sequence). CDR3 length: 15 residues. The V gene end was trimmed by 0 bases and the J gene end by 2 bases; junction bases not matched to a gene: 2.

This clonotype was counted only a few times. This sequence joins TRBV20-1 and TRBJ1-1; TRBD1 agrees at 9 bases. The length of the CDR3 is 15 residues. Trimming took 0 bases from V and 5 from J; bases not matched to a gene: 7. Germline CDR1 reads DFQATT; CDR2 reads SNEGSKA (reference sequence). CDR3 sequence reads: CSARDTTGGLTEAFF. The CDR3 DNA reads TGCAGTGCTAGAGATACAACAGGGGGCTTGACTGAAGCTTTCTTT.

This clonotype was counted a few times. The chain recombines TRBV7-3 with TRBJ2-3; possibly TRBD1 or TRBD2 for D (5 bases each). The V gene's germline CDR1 is SGHTA and CDR2 FQGTGA. The CDR3 contains 15 residues. Trimming removed 5 bases from V and 5 bases from J, with 17 bases in between. DNA for the CDR3: TGTGCCAGCAGCCCAAGGGGCTCTGGGGGAGATACGCAGTATTTT. As protein: CASSPRGSGGDTQYF.

V and J are TRBV7-3 and TRBJ2-2; no definite D call. From germline, CDR1 is SGHTA and CDR2 FQGTGA. With 5 bases removed from V and 2 bases from J, the gap between germline ends came to 12 bases. This CDR3 comprises 15 residues. The CDR3 is CASSPLPLNTGELFF. The CDR3 bases are TGTGCCAGCAGCCCCCTACCCCTAAACACCGGGGAGCTGTTTTTT. The full variable domain, its missing parts supplied by reference TRBV7-3 and TRBJ2-2, is GAGVSQTPSNKVTEKGKYVELRCDPISGHTALYWYRQSLGQGPEFLIYFQGTGAADDSGLPNDRFFAVRPEGSVSTLKIQRTERGDSAVYLCASSPLPLNTGELFFGEGSRLTVL.

The chain uses TRBV11-3 and TRBJ1-2; D perhaps matches TRBD1 (6 bases). Germline V lookup: CDR1 SGHNT, CDR2 YENEEA. V was pared by 5 bases and J by 3 bases, with 19 bases between. CDR3 length: 16 amino acids. CDR3 amino acids: CASSPEGGQLDYGYTF. In DNA form, the CDR3 reads TGTGCCAGCAGCCCCGAAGGTGGACAGTTGGACTATGGCTACACCTTC.

V and J are TRBV28 and TRBJ1-2, with D possibly matching TRBD1 (5 bases). The germline gives CDR1 MDHEN, CDR2 SYDVKM. V lost 10 bases and J 7 bases, leaving 16 bases between the germline ends. This CDR3 region has 12 residues. CDR3 nucleotides: TGTGCCACCGCAGGGACTCTTCGTGGCTACACCTTC. Protein product: CATAGTLRGYTF.

This clonotype turned up a few times. Here the CDR3 DNA reads TGTGCCAGCAGAGAAGTCCCGGGACTAGGAGCAATGAGCGGGTCCTACAATGAGCAGTTCTTC. Its translation: CASREVPGLGAMSGSYNEQFF. The J gene is TRBJ2-1, the V gene TRBV6-2 or TRBV6-3; 8 bases fit TRBD2. The V segment lost 6 bases and the J segment 1 base; nucleotides outside the gene matches: 23. This CDR3 region has 21 residues. Germline V gives CDR1 MNHEY, CDR2 SVGEGT.

This clonotype has a handful of counts. The chain recombines TRBV20-1 with TRBJ2-1, with D perhaps TRBD1 or TRBD2 (5 bases each). Judging by the DNA end, TRBJ2-7 fits better; the J call may be wrong. This CDR3 contains 13 residues. Germline lookup yields CDR1 DFQATT and CDR2 SNEGSKA (reference sequence). The CDR3 is CSALGTQYYEQYF. CDR3 nucleotide sequence: TGCAGTGCCTTAGGGACCCAATACTACGAGCAGTACTTC.

The chain combines TRBV29-1 with TRBJ1-1; unclear D gene. CDR1 SQVTM and CDR2 ANQGSEA come from the germline V gene. Trimming stripped 3 bases from V and 2 bases from J, with 7 bases between. The CDR3 extends over 12 amino acids. CDR3 coding DNA: TGCAGCGTTGATGGAGCCAACACTGAAGCTTTCTTT. This gives the protein CSVDGANTEAFF.

This clonotype has more than one count but fewer than ten. One end of the junction fails to match germline, which may point to a read error. The rearrangement joins TRBV7-2 to TRBJ2-5; perhaps D is TRBD1 or TRBD2 (6 bases each). Per the germline V gene, CDR1 is SGHTA and CDR2 is FQGNSA. The CDR3 consists of 15 residues. CDR3 coding DNA: TGTGCCAGCAGCCTAAATGGGGGGCCCCAAGAGGCCCAGTACTTC. Amino acid sequence: CASSLNGGPQEAQYF. Variable domain in full (rest from reference TRBV7-2 and TRBJ2-5): GAGVSQSPSNKVTEKGKDVELRCDPISGHTALYWYRQSLGQGLEFLIYFQGNSAPDKSGLPSDRFSAERTGGSVSTLTIQRTQQEDSAVYLCASSLNGGPQEAQYFGPGTRLLVL.

The rearrangement uses TRBV15 and TRBJ2-2; 8 bases are a match to TRBD2. The length of the CDR3 is 16 residues. J gave up 3 bases and V 2 bases, and 5 bases lay outside the gene matches. Per germline, CDR1 LNHNV and CDR2 YYDKDF (reference sequence). CDR3 nucleotide sequence: TGTGCCACCAGCAGATCGGGGGGGCTTGACACCGGGGAGCTGTTTTTT. This codes for CATSRSGGLDTGELFF.

The chain joins TRBV7-9 to TRBJ2-5; D may correspond to TRBD1 or TRBD2 (5 bases each). Germline V gene sequence: CDR1 SEHNR, CDR2 FQNEAQ (reference sequence). The CDR3 is 15 amino acids. Trimming took off 2 bases at V and 4 bases at J, with 14 bases between the two ends. CDR3: CASSLLGESRETQYF. CDR3 DNA sequence: TGTGCCAGCAGCTTATTAGGGGAGAGCCGAGAGACCCAGTACTTC.

CDR3 sequence (DNA): TGTGCCAGCAGCCAAAACAGGGGGCACCAAGAGACCCAGTACTTC. This gives the protein CASSQNRGHQETQYF. The V and J genes are TRBV4-2 and TRBJ2-5; 9 bases map to TRBD1. The ends lost 2 bases at V and 0 bases at J; junction bases unmatched: 1. The CDR3 contains 15 residues. CDR1 is LGHNA and CDR2 is YNFKEQ in the germline V gene.